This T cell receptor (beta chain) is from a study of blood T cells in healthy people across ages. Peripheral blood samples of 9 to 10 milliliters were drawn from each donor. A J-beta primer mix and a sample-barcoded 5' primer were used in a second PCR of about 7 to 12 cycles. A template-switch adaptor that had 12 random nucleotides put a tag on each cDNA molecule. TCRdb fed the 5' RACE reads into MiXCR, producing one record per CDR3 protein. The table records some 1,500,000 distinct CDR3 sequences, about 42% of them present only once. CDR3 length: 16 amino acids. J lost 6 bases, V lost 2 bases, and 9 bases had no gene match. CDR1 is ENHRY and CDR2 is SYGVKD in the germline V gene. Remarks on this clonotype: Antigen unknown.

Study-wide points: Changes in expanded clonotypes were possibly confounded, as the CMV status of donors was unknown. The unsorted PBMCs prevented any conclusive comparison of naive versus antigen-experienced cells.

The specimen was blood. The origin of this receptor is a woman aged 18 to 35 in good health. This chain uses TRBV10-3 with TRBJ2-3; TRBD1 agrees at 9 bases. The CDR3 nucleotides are TGTGCCATCAGTGAGCCGACCTCCGGGACAGGGGATACGCAGTATTTT. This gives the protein CAISEPTSGTGDTQYF.